This TCR beta chain was recorded in a study of blood T cells in healthy people across ages. Overall study results and limits: Because donor CMV status was unknown, expanded clonotype changes were possibly confounded.

V lost 5 bases and J 2 bases, leaving 6 bases between the germline ends. This CDR3 spans 12 amino acids. The germline gives CDR1 SGHTA, CDR2 FQGNSA. This clonotype was detected ten times or more. Its antigen is not identified. A sample-barcoded 5' primer and a J-beta primer mix were used in a second PCR of roughly 6 to 12 cycles. Using its own MiXCR run on the 5' RACE reads, TCRdb lists one record per CDR3 protein. This sample has more than 650,000 distinct CDR3 sequences, with around 24% found just once. This sample was also put to use in a study of T cells of mothers and their children. That publication notes: A few mothers and their six children, all healthy Caucasians, donated.

This TCR was sampled from a boy aged 5-17 years in good health. The V call is TRBV7-2, the J call TRBJ2-5, with no clear D. Sequenced sample: blood. CDR3 in DNA: TGTGCCAGCAGCGCCGGGCAAGAGACCCAGTACTTC. Amino acids: CASSAGQETQYF.